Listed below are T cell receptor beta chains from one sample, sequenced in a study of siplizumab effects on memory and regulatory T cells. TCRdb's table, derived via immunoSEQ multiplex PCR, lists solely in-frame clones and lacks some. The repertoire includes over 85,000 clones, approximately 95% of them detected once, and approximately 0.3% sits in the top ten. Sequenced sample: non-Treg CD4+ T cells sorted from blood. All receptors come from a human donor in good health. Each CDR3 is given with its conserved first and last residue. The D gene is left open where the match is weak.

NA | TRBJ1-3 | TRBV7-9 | CASSTSSGNTIYF | TGTGCCAGCAGCACAAGCTCTGGAAACACCATATATTTT
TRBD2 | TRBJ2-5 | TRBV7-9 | CASSPGRGTETQYF | TGTGCCAGCAGCCCCGGGAGGGGGACGGAGACCCAGTACTTC
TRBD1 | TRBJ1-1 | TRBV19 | CASGKGQGRTTEAFF | TGTGCCAGCGGTAAGGGACAGGGTAGGACCACTGAAGCTTTCTTT
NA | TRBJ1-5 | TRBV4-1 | CASSQDFGNQPQHF | TGCGCCAGCAGCCAAGATTTCGGGAATCAGCCCCAGCATTTT
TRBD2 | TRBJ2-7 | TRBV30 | CAWRTPGLAVRVEQYF | TGTGCCTGGAGAACCCCGGGACTAGCGGTACGGGTCGAGCAGTACTTC
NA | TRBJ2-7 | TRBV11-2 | CASSRVAGYEQYF | TGTGCCAGCAGCAGGGTCGCCGGGTACGAGCAGTACTTC
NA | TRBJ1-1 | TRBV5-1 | CASSYGTQNTEAFF | TGCGCCAGCAGTTACGGGACACAGAACACTGAAGCTTTCTTT
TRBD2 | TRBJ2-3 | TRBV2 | CASTGTKADTQYF | TGTGCCAGCACAGGGACTAAGGCAGATACGCAGTATTTT
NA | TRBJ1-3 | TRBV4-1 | CASGDRISSGNTIYF | TGCGCCAGCGGCGACAGGATAAGCTCTGGAAACACCATATATTTT
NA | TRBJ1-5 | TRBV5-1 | CASSLRPGGAQPQHF | TGCGCCAGCAGCTTGAGACCTGGGGGGGCTCAGCCCCAGCATTTT